The 31 T cell receptor beta chains below all came from one sample that was sequenced in a study of cytotoxic CD8 clonotypes in ibrutinib-treated CLL. Sequencing used immunoSEQ multiplex PCR; TCRdb keeps in-frame clones, though not all of them. The sample includes around 92,000 clones, roughly three quarters seen only once; the top ten take around 24%. Material: PBMCs, obtained after 24 months of ibrutinib treatment. Source of these receptors: a human donor with chronic lymphocytic leukemia.

This clone has a single count. The chain links TRBV19 to TRBJ2-7; no clear D gene. The CDR3 spans 14 residues. V was pared by 5 bases and J by 1 base, with 12 bases between. Germline V gene data show CDR1 as LNHDA and CDR2 as SQIVND (reference sequence). CDR3 in amino acids: CASSSTYLSYEQYF. The CDR3 region has the DNA TGTGCCAGTAGTTCAACGTACCTTTCCTACGAGCAGTACTTC.

This clone has just a few counts. The CDR3 sequence is CASSPPEPPSEQYF. DNA for the CDR3: TGTGCCAGCTCACCTCCCGAGCCCCCCAGCGAGCAGTACTTC. This chain links TRBV18 with TRBJ2-7; D not resolved. The germline CDR1 and CDR2 sequences are KGHSH and LQKENI. Trimming pared 3 bases from V and 6 bases from J, leaving 15 bases between. The CDR3 is made up of 14 amino acids.

The J gene is TRBJ2-7, the V gene TRBV7-3; 8 positions agree with TRBD1. CDR1 SGHTA and CDR2 FQGTGA come from the germline V gene. After removal of 4 bases from V and 7 bases from J, the junction contained 9 bases not matched to a gene. The CDR3 runs to 14 residues. CDR3 in DNA: TGTGCCAGCAGCTCCGGACAGGGTACAGGGGAGCAGTACTTC. This codes for CASSSGQGTGEQYF.

A remark on this clone: This same CDR3 is encoded by further DNA sequences in the sample. The chain uses TRBV30 and TRBJ2-5; a possible D gene is TRBD1 (5 bases). CDR3 length: 13 residues. Deletions cut 0 bases from V and 4 bases from J, with 9 bases between. Germline loops: CDR1 GTSNPN, CDR2 SVGIG (reference sequence). CDR3 loop: CAWSVGAGETQYF. CDR3 DNA sequence: TGTGCCTGGAGTGTAGGGGCTGGAGAGACCCAGTACTTC.

V gene TRBV2 combines with J gene TRBJ2-1, with TRBD2 matching over 11 bases. Germline trimming cut 7 bases from V and 7 bases from J; bases unmatched to any gene: 9. This CDR3 has 15 amino acids. Germline loops: CDR1 SNHLY, CDR2 FYNNEI. Here the CDR3 reads CASTPLAGGTNEQFF. CDR3 coding DNA: TGTGCCAGCACTCCCCTAGCGGGAGGAACTAATGAGCAGTTCTTC.

The sample holds one count of this clone. The chain combines TRBV11-1 with TRBJ1-5, with D hard to call. The germline V gene encodes CDR1 SGHAT and CDR2 FQDESV (reference sequence). The CDR3 consists of 13 residues. Trimming removed 5 bases at V and 4 bases at J, with 9 bases between. The CDR3, as DNA: TGTGCCAGCAGCCTAGACCGGAATCAGCCCCAGCATTTT. Amino acid sequence: CASSLDRNQPQHF.

This clone has a single count. This chain uses TRBV7-2 with TRBJ2-7; D uncertain. Germline assignment: CDR1 SGHTA and CDR2 FQGNSA. The V and J ends lost 4 bases and 3 bases respectively, with 13 bases between them. This CDR3 is 14 amino acids long. The CDR3 loop reads CASSYVQGNYEQYF. The CDR3, as DNA: TGTGCCAGCAGCTACGTTCAAGGTAACTACGAGCAGTACTTC.

V gene TRBV10-2 combines with J gene TRBJ2-1, with 10 bases that match TRBD2. The CDR3 spans 15 residues. The germline V gene encodes CDR1 WSHSY and CDR2 SAAADI. Trimming removed 6 bases from V and 7 bases from J; junction bases left unmatched: 9. The CDR3 loop is CASRGAGGVWNEQFF. In nucleotides, the CDR3 is TGCGCCAGCAGAGGAGCGGGAGGGGTGTGGAATGAGCAGTTCTTC.

The V call is TRBV25-1, the J call TRBJ1-2; D gene ambiguous. From germline, CDR1 is MGHDK and CDR2 SYGVNS. The CDR3 runs to 13 residues. Trimming left V 1 base short and J 4 bases short, with 7 bases between. CDR3 nucleotide sequence: TGTGCCAGCAGTGAATCTAGGATCTATGGCTACACCTTC. Encoded protein: CASSESRIYGYTF.

This rearrangement joins TRBV4-1 to TRBJ2-7; perhaps D is TRBD1 or TRBD2 (5 bases each). The germline V and J ends were trimmed by 4 bases and 3 bases, with 19 bases remaining between them. Germline-derived CDR1 and CDR2 are MGHRA and YSYEKL. The CDR3 extends over 16 amino acids. Here the CDR3 reads CASSPSGTGRIYEQYF. CDR3 DNA sequence: TGCGCCAGCAGCCCCTCAGGGACGGGAAGGATCTACGAGCAGTACTTC.

The chain is built from TRBV19 and TRBJ1-2; 8 bases match TRBD1. The germline V gene encodes CDR1 LNHDA and CDR2 SQIVND (reference sequence). The CDR3 spans 14 residues. Germline trimming cut 3 bases from V and 5 bases from J; bases unmatched to any gene: 5. The CDR3 region is CASSIGRTGYGYTF. CDR3 nucleotide sequence: TGTGCCAGTAGTATCGGGAGGACAGGGTATGGCTACACCTTC.

This clone was detected a few times. This rearrangement joins TRBV19 to TRBJ1-1, with 7 bases identical to TRBD1. The CDR3 runs to 13 residues. Looked up from germline, CDR1 is LNHDA and CDR2 is SQIVND (reference sequence). The junction had 9 bases not matched to a gene; V was cut back by 9 bases and J by 5 bases. In DNA, the CDR3 is TGTGCCAGCTTACGACAGGGAACAACTGAAGCTTTCTTT. It codes for CASLRQGTTEAFF.

The V call is TRBV10-3, the J call TRBJ2-3; weak D call: TRBD1 (5 bases). CDR1 and CDR2 (germline): ENHRY, SYGVKD. With 3 bases removed from V and 2 bases from J, the gap between germline ends came to 12 bases. This CDR3 has 15 amino acids. DNA for the CDR3: TGTGCCATCAGTGATCAGGGTCCCGCCACAGATACGCAGTATTTT. Its translation is CAISDQGPATDTQYF.

The V call is TRBV19, the J call TRBJ2-5; either TRBD1 or TRBD2 may supply D (5 bases each). The germline V and J ends were trimmed by 5 bases and 7 bases, with 17 bases remaining between them. Germline-derived CDR1 and CDR2 are LNHDA and SQIVND (reference sequence). The CDR3 is 14 amino acids. The chain's CDR3 is CASSGDGAQWTQYF. DNA for the CDR3: TGTGCCAGTAGTGGGGACGGAGCTCAGTGGACCCAGTACTTC.

The V call is TRBV7-2, the J call TRBJ2-2, with 15 positions matching TRBD2. The CDR3 totals 18 residues. CDR1 and CDR2 (germline): SGHTA, FQGNSA. V dropped 5 bases and J dropped 8; count of bases not matched to a gene: 12. In DNA, the CDR3 is TGTGCCAGCAGCCCCCAGCTGGGACTAGCGGGGGGAAGAGGGGAGCTGTTTTTT. This sequence encodes CASSPQLGLAGGRGELFF.

This clone was recorded a few times. The rearrangement uses TRBV11-2 and TRBJ1-2; D unclear. Germline V gene lookup returns CDR1 SGHAT and CDR2 FQNNGV. The V end lost 4 bases, the J end lost 8 bases, and 17 bases lay between the germline ends. The CDR3 length is 14 residues. The CDR3 loop reads CASSSSLGTQGYTF. The CDR3 DNA reads as TGTGCCAGCAGCTCATCCTTGGGCACTCAGGGCTACACCTTC.

This clone is a singleton in its sample. V is TRBV5-1 and J is TRBJ1-1; D may be TRBD1 (6 bases). Germline V gene lookup returns CDR1 SGHRS and CDR2 YFSETQ. V was clipped by 3 bases and J by 0 bases, with 12 bases between them. The CDR3 runs 15 residues. DNA of the CDR3: TGCGCCAGCAGCTGGGCGCAGGGGATGAACACTGAAGCTTTCTTT. It specifies CASSWAQGMNTEAFF.

The count of this clone is one. The rearrangement links TRBV11-2 to TRBJ1-5; weak D call: TRBD1 (5 bases). Trimming removed 1 base from V and 3 bases from J, with 10 bases in between. Germline assignment: CDR1 SGHAT and CDR2 FQNNGV. The CDR3 spans 15 residues. CDR3 coding DNA: TGTGCCAGCAGCTTAGGCCCGGGGCCCAATCAGCCCCAGCATTTT. Protein sequence: CASSLGPGPNQPQHF.

This chain joins TRBV9 and TRBJ1-1; 8 positions agree with TRBD1. CDR1 and CDR2 from the germline V gene are SGDLS and YYNGEE. Trimming took 0 bases from V and 1 from J; bases not matched to a gene: 2. This CDR3 comprises 15 residues. Here the CDR3 DNA reads TGTGCCAGCAGCGTAGGGGGGACAGGGAACACTGAAGCTTTCTTT. Encoded protein: CASSVGGTGNTEAFF.

The genes are TRBV6-6 and TRBJ2-1; 11 positions match TRBD2. J gave up 3 bases and V 5 bases, and 3 bases lay outside the gene matches. CDR3 length: 15 residues. The germline V gene encodes CDR1 MNHNY and CDR2 SVGAGI (reference sequence). The CDR3 nucleotides read TGTGCCAGCAGTCGGACTAGCGGGTTCTACAATGAGCAGTTCTTC. It is translated as CASSRTSGFYNEQFF.

This chain uses TRBV29-1 with TRBJ1-1; D not resolved. Per germline, CDR1 SQVTM and CDR2 ANQGSEA. The CDR3 covers 13 residues. V lost 2 bases to trimming and J lost 8 bases, with 15 bases between them. In DNA, the CDR3 is TGCAGCGTTGAAACTTCAGGTATTAGGGAAGCTTTCTTT. Its protein product is CSVETSGIREAFF.

This clone was seen once. DNA of the CDR3: TGTGCCAGCAGCCAAGATGGGGCAGGGGGCTCGGACTCTGGAAACACCATATATTTT. Protein: CASSQDGAGGSDSGNTIYF. The chain links TRBV4-2 to TRBJ1-3; 8 nucleotides line up with TRBD1. With 0 bases clipped from V and 0 bases from J, the junction kept 10 bases outside the gene matches. The germline CDR1 and CDR2 sequences are LGHNA and YNFKEQ. The CDR3 is made up of 19 amino acids.

V is TRBV10-3 and J is TRBJ2-1, with D hard to call. This CDR3 has 12 amino acids. Trimming shortened V by 8 bases and J by 0 bases, and 5 bases separated the two germline ends. Germline V CDR1 and CDR2: ENHRY, SYGVKD. CDR3 in amino acids: CAIESSYNEQFF. The DNA for the CDR3 is TGTGCCATCGAAAGCTCCTACAATGAGCAGTTCTTC.

This clone turned up a few times. The chain carries TRBV11-1 and TRBJ2-1; 10 nucleotides align to TRBD2. V lost 5 bases and J lost 6; bases outside the gene matches: 4. This CDR3 spans 14 amino acids. Per the germline V gene, CDR1 is SGHAT and CDR2 is FQDESV (reference sequence). CDR3 loop: CASSRAGGRNEQFF. CDR3 nucleotide sequence: TGTGCCAGCAGCCGAGCGGGAGGGCGCAATGAGCAGTTCTTC.

The rearrangement joins TRBV5-1 to TRBJ2-1; 8 bases map to TRBD2. The CDR3 loop spans 17 amino acids. Unmatched junction bases numbered 9, after V lost 0 bases and J lost 4 bases. Germline CDR1 reads SGHRS; CDR2 reads YFSETQ. In DNA, the CDR3 is TGCGCCAGCAGCTTGGAGGTACTAGCGGAGACATACAATGAGCAGTTCTTC. Its protein product is CASSLEVLAETYNEQFF.

This clone was found a few times. V is TRBV5-1 and J is TRBJ2-2; TRBD2 aligns across 7 bases. The CDR3 has 14 residues. Germline V lookup: CDR1 SGHRS, CDR2 YFSETQ. The V and J ends lost 3 bases and 4 bases, in that order; junction bases with no gene match: 3. The CDR3 DNA reads TGCGCCAGCAGCTCGACTAGCCCCACCGGGGAGCTGTTTTTT. Translation gives CASSSTSPTGELFF.

The chain couples TRBV4-1 to TRBJ2-1; tentative D call: TRBD2 (7 bases). CDR1 and CDR2 (germline): MGHRA, YSYEKL. V lost 0 bases to trimming and J lost 8 bases, with 17 bases between them. This CDR3 has 16 residues. CDR3 loop: CASSQDQAGRGDEQFF. In DNA form, the CDR3 reads TGCGCCAGCAGCCAAGATCAAGCGGGAAGGGGGGATGAGCAGTTCTTC.

This chain links TRBV11-2 with TRBJ2-1, with 7 positions matching TRBD1. The germline gives CDR1 SGHAT, CDR2 FQNNGV. There are 15 residues in the CDR3. V trimming: 6 bases; J trimming: 2 bases; junction bases outside the gene matches: 7. The CDR3 DNA sequence: TGTGCCAGCAGGTCGACAGGGAACGCCTACAATGAGCAGTTCTTC. Protein: CASRSTGNAYNEQFF. Variable domain in full (rest from reference TRBV11-2 and TRBJ2-1): EAGVAQSPRYKIIEKRQSVAFWCNPISGHATLYWYQQILGQGPKLLIQFQNNGVVDDSQLPKDRFSAERLKGVDSTLKIQPAKLEDSAVYLCASRSTGNAYNEQFFGPGTRLTVL.

CDR3 DNA sequence: TGTGCCAGCAGCTTCGGAGGGGGCGATTACGAGCAGTACTTC. Translation gives CASSFGGGDYEQYF. The chain has TRBV7-9 and TRBJ2-5; a possible D gene is TRBD1 (7 bases). Near its end, the DNA agrees better with TRBJ2-7, so the J call may be wrong. CDR1 is SEHNR and CDR2 is FQNEAQ in the germline V gene (reference sequence). This CDR3 comprises 14 residues.

The J gene is TRBJ2-1, the V gene TRBV4-1, with TRBD1 as a possible D gene (6 bases). The CDR3 is made up of 16 amino acids. The V gene lost 1 base and the J gene lost 6 bases, with 16 bases spanning the gap. Germline-derived CDR1 and CDR2 are MGHRA and YSYEKL. The CDR3 DNA is TGCGCCAGCAGCCAAGGGGGGCTAGCTGCAGCCAATGAGCAGTTCTTC. It yields the protein CASSQGGLAAANEQFF.

The CDR3 DNA reads as TGTGCCAGCAGCCAAGCGGGAGGGCCGAGCATTCAGTACTTC. This translates into CASSQAGGPSIQYF. The chain combines TRBV6-1 with TRBJ2-4; the match to TRBD2 covers 10 bases. V lost 6 bases and J lost 9; bases outside the gene matches: 8. Germline loops: CDR1 MNHNS, CDR2 SASEGT. This CDR3 comprises 14 residues.